This TCR beta chain derives from a study of T-cell reconstitution after alpha-beta-depleted transplantation in children. This clonotype was observed many times. Antigen unknown. Study findings and constraints: Newly made T cells mostly supplied T-cell counts and diversity one year after transplant.

This CDR3 has 14 residues. Trimming took 5 bases from V and 6 from J, leaving 17 bases between them. The germline V gene has CDR1 MDHEN and CDR2 SYDVKM. Unique molecular identifiers were incorporated during preparation of the TCRbeta library. In TCRdb, the PCR reads were re-called with MiXCR into one record per CDR3 protein. The sample shows roughly 200,000 distinct CDR3 sequences, approximately 7% of them seen only once. This clonotype originated in a boy between 2 and 15 years old with acute lymphoblastic leukemia, due to receive a stem cell transplant. This rearrangement joins TRBV28 to TRBJ2-7; possible D gene TRBD2, 6 bases. Sequenced material: PBMCs, taken before TCRalphabeta/CD19-depleted stem cell transplant. Here the CDR3 reads CASSRGTPSPEQYF. For the CDR3, the DNA is TGTGCCAGCAGTCGCGGGACTCCCTCCCCCGAGCAGTACTTC.